A single sample is the source of the 11 T cell receptor beta chains below, sequenced in a study of beta chain features in type 1 diabetes. Study-level results: Patients with Type 1 diabetes showed moderately but significantly shorter TCRB CDR3s in all four CD4+ subsets.

The investigators reverse transcribed all of the isolated RNA, so they sequenced expressed TCRB transcripts. Clones were read by immunoSEQ multiplex PCR, and TCRdb kept only the in-frame ones, dropping some. The data contain roughly 330,000 clones, roughly 13% of them seen just once; the ten biggest clones take up roughly 0.015%. Their antigen targets remain unknown. Sequencing input: naive CD4+ T cells from blood. Receptors were obtained from a woman between 18 and 29 years old with type 1 diabetes.

This chain joins TRBV28 and TRBJ2-1; TRBD1 agrees at 7 bases. J lost 6 bases, V lost 5 bases, and 7 bases had no gene match. Germline V gives CDR1 MDHEN, CDR2 SYDVKM. The CDR3 consists of 14 residues. CDR3 in DNA: TGTGCCAGCAGTCGACCGGGACAGATCAATGAGCAGTTCTTC. Translated, it gives CASSRPGQINEQFF.

A few counts support this clone. The genes are TRBV18 and TRBJ1-2; the match to TRBD1 covers 11 bases. CDR1 is KGHSH and CDR2 is LQKENI in the germline V gene. The trim removed 5 bases at V and 0 bases at J, leaving 5 bases unmatched. CDR3 length: 16 residues. DNA for the CDR3: TGTGCCAGCTCAAGTGGGACAGGGGGATCTAACTATGGCTACACCTTC. It encodes CASSSGTGGSNYGYTF.

In this sample, this clone turned up a few times. The rearrangement links TRBV4-3 to TRBJ1-4, with unresolved D. The V and J ends lost 0 bases and 6 bases respectively, with 11 bases between them. This CDR3 contains 15 residues. Germline CDR1 LGHNA, CDR2 YSLEER. CDR3 sequence (DNA): TGCGCCAGCAGCCAAGATGCGGGGTTGGATGAAAAACTGTTTTTT. Its protein product is CASSQDAGLDEKLFF.

This clone occurred a few times. This sequence joins TRBV9 and TRBJ2-2; D not certain. The CDR3 extends over 13 amino acids. V lost 0 bases and J lost 5, with 5 bases in between. The germline V gene has CDR1 SGDLS and CDR2 YYNGEE. CDR3 coding DNA: TGTGCCAGCAGCGTAGTCGGTACCGGGGAGCTGTTTTTT. Translated, it gives CASSVVGTGELFF.

This clone has just a few counts. DNA for the CDR3: TGTGCCAGCAGCTTAAGACAGGGGAGGGATGAGCAGTTCTTC. It translates to CASSLRQGRDEQFF. This rearrangement joins TRBV5-4 to TRBJ2-1, with D maybe TRBD1 (8 bases). The V end was cut by 2 bases, the J end by 8 bases, with 14 bases between. From germline, CDR1 is SGHNT and CDR2 YYREEE (reference sequence). The CDR3 length is 14 residues. The complete variable domain, with remaining parts taken from reference TRBV5-4 and TRBJ2-1, reads ETGVTQSPTHLIKTRGQQVTLRCSSQSGHNTVSWYQQALGQGPQFIFQYYREEENGRGNFPPRFSGLQFPNYSSELNVNALELDDSALYLCASSLRQGRDEQFFGPGTRLTVL.

A few counts support this clone. The V gene is TRBV4-1, the J gene TRBJ2-3, with D unclear. This CDR3 has 15 residues. V lost 4 bases, J lost 2 bases, and 13 bases lay in between. Per the germline V gene, CDR1 is MGHRA and CDR2 is YSYEKL. CDR3 in amino acids: CASSPTYFSTDTQYF. The CDR3 bases are TGCGCCAGCAGCCCCACCTACTTCTCCACAGATACGCAGTATTTT.

V is TRBV27 and J is TRBJ2-1; no definite D call. Trimming left V 5 bases short and J 14 bases short, with 22 bases between. This CDR3 is built from 14 residues. CDR1 is MNHEY and CDR2 is SMNVEV in the germline V gene (reference sequence). CDR3 nucleotide sequence: TGTGCCAGCAGTCCACCACGTCCCCAAGTCCCGGAGTTCTTC. Protein: CASSPPRPQVPEFF.

The chain carries TRBV7-3 and TRBJ2-1; 12 positions agree with TRBD2. The V and J ends lost 5 bases and 4 bases, in that order; junction bases with no gene match: 9. The CDR3 spans 17 residues. The germline V gene has CDR1 SGHTA and CDR2 FQGTGA. Here the CDR3 reads CASSGTSGRTPYNEQFF. CDR3 nucleotide sequence: TGTGCCAGCAGCGGAACTAGCGGGAGGACCCCATACAATGAGCAGTTCTTC.

V and J are TRBV27 and TRBJ2-5, with a tentative D call TRBD1 (6 bases). Per the germline V gene, CDR1 is MNHEY and CDR2 is SMNVEV (reference sequence). The CDR3 is 13 residues long. Trimming pared 6 bases from V and 1 base from J, leaving 9 bases between. CDR3 loop: CASRLQGQETQYF. Written as DNA, the CDR3 is TGTGCCAGCAGACTACAGGGCCAAGAGACCCAGTACTTC.

This chain connects TRBV30 to TRBJ2-1; 9 bases are a match to TRBD2. Germline CDR1 GTSNPN, CDR2 SVGIG (reference sequence). The CDR3 runs to 12 residues. V dropped 4 bases and J dropped 9; count of bases not matched to a gene: 4. The CDR3 sequence: CAWMAGGGEQFF. In DNA form, the CDR3 reads TGTGCCTGGATGGCGGGAGGGGGTGAGCAGTTCTTC.

The CDR3 here is CASSSGASNTGELFF. The CDR3 nucleotides are TGTGCCAGCAGCTCGGGAGCCTCGAACACCGGGGAGCTGTTTTTT. This chain connects TRBV6-5 to TRBJ2-2; D possibly corresponds to TRBD2 (6 bases). Deletions cut 6 bases from V and 0 bases from J, with 11 bases between. CDR1 MNHEY and CDR2 SVGAGI come from the germline V gene. CDR3 length: 15 amino acids.